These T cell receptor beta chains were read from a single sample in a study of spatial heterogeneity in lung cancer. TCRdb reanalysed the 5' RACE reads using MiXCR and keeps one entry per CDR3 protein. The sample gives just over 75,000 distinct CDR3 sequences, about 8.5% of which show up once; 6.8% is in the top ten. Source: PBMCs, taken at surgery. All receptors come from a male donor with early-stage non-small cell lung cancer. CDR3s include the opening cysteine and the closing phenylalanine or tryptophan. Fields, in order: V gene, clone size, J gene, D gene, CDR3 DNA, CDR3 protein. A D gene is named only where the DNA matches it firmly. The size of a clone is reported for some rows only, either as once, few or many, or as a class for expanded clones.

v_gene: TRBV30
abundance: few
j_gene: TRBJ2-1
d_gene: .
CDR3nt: TGTGCCTGGAGTGCCGGAAGCTCCTACAATGAGCAGTTCTTC
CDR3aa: CAWSAGSSYNEQFF

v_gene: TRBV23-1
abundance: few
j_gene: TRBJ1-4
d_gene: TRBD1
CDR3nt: TGCGCCAGCAGTCGGACAGGGGCAGCTAATGAAAAACTGTTTTTT
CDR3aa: CASSRTGAANEKLFF

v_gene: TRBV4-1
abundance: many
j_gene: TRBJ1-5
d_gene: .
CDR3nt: TGCGCCAGCAGCCAAGTTCTTAATCAGCCCCAGCATTTT
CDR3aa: CASSQVLNQPQHF

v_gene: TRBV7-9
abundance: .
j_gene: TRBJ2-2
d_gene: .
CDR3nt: TGTGCCAGCAGCCCAAACAAAGGACGGACCACCGGGGAGCTGTTTTTT
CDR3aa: CASSPNKGRTTGELFF

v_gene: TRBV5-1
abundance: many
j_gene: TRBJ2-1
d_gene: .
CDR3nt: TGCGCCAGCAGCCCCGGGGGACTTACGAATGAGCAGTTCTTC
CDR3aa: CASSPGGLTNEQFF

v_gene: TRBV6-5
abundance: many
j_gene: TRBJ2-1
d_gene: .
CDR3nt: TGTGCCAGCAGTTACATTAATGAGCAGTTCTTC
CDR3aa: CASSYINEQFF

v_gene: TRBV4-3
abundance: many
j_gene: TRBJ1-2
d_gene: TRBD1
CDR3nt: TGCGCCAGCAGCCAAGACCCCCTCTCTGCAGGGGGCAGCGGCTACACCTTC
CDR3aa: CASSQDPLSAGGSGYTF

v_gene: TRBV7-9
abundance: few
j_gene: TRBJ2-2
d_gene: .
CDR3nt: TGTGCCAGCAGCTTAGGACTAAGGGCCGGGGAGCTGTTTTTT
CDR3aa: CASSLGLRAGELFF

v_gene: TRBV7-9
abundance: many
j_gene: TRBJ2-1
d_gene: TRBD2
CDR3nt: TGTGCCAGCAGCTTAGGGACTAGTCGCCATACTGAGCAGTTCTTC
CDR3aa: CASSLGTSRHTEQFF

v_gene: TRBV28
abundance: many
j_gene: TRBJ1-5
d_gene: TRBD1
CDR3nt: TGTGCCAGTTCCCCCCGGACAGGGAGGGGACAGCCCCAGCATTTT
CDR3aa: CASSPRTGRGQPQHF

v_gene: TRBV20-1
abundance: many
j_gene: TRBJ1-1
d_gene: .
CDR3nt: TGCAGTGCTACACGAGACAGGGAAGCTTTCTTT
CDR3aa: CSATRDREAFF

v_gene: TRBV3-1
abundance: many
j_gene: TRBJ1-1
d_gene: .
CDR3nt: TGTGCCAGCAGGTCTAGTCGGGGAAAGACTGAAGCTTTCTTT
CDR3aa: CASRSSRGKTEAFF

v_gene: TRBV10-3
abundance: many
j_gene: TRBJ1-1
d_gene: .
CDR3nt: TGTGCCACCGCCCCCAAGAGCACTGAAGCTTTCTTT
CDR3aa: CATAPKSTEAFF

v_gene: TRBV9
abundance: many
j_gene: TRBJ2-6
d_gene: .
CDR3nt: TGTGCCAGCAGCGGTTTAGGCTCTGGGGCCAACGTCCTGACTTTC
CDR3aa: CASSGLGSGANVLTF

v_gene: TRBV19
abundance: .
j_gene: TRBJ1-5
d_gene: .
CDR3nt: TGTGCCAGTAGTCACAGGGACTTCAATCAGCCCCAGCATTTT
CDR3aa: CASSHRDFNQPQHF

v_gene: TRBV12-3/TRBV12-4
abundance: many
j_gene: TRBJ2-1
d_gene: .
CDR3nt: TGTGCCAGCAGCCAAACCGGGACTGTGCAGTTCTTC
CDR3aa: CASSQTGTVQFF

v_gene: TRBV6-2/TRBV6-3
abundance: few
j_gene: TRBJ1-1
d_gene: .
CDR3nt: TGTGCCAGCAGTTTAAGGGGACCAGCTTTCTTT
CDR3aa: CASSLRGPAFF

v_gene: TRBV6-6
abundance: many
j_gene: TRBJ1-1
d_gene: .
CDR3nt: TGTGCCAGCAGTTACCATGGGGGACGGTCGGGCACTGAAGCTTTCTTT
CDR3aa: CASSYHGGRSGTEAFF

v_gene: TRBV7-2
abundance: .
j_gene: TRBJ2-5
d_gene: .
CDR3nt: TGTGCCAGCAGCCCAGGGGTTTGGGAGACCCAGTACTTC
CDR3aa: CASSPGVWETQYF

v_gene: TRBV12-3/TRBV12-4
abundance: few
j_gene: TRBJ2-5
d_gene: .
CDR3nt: TGTGCCAGCAGTTTAGCGCAGGAAGAGACCCAGTACTTC
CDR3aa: CASSLAQEETQYF

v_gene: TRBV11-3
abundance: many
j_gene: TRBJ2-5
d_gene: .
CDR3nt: TGTGCCAGCAGCTTCCCCCTTAGTCTAGGGTACCAAGAGACCCAGTACTTC
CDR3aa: CASSFPLSLGYQETQYF

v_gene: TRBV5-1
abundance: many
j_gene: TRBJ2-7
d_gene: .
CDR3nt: TGCGCCAGCAGCTTTGAGGCAAGCTCCTACGAGCAGTACTTC
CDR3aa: CASSFEASSYEQYF

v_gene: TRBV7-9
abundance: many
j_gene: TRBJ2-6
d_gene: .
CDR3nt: TGTGCCTTAATGGTCACTGGGGCCAACGTCCTGACTTTC
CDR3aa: CALMVTGANVLTF

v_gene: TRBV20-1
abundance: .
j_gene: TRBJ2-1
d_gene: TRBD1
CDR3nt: TGCAGTGCTACCGCCTGGGACAGCTACAATGAGCAGTTCTTC
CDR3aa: CSATAWDSYNEQFF

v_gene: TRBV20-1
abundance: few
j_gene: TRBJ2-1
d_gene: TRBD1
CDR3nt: TGCAGTGCATTAGGACAGGCGTCCTACAATGAGCAGTTCTTC
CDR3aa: CSALGQASYNEQFF

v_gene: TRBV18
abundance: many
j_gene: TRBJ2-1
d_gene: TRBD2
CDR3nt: TGTGCCAGCTCACCGGGACTAGCGCACAATGAGCAGTTCTTC
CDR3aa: CASSPGLAHNEQFF

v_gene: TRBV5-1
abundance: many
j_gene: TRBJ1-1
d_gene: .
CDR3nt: TGCGCCAGCAGCTTGGCCGTGGGGTTGAACACTGAAGCTTTCTTT
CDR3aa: CASSLAVGLNTEAFF

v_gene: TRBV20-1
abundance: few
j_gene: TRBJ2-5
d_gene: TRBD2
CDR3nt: TGCAGTGCTACTCCGATGACTAGCGTAGAGACCCAGTACTTC
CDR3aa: CSATPMTSVETQYF

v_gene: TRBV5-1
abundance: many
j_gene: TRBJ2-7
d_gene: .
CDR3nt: TGCGCCAGCAGCTTGCACGGGACCGCCTACGAGCAGTACTTC
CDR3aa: CASSLHGTAYEQYF

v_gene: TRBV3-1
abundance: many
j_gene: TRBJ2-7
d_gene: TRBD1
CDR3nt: TGTGCCAGCAGCCAAGGCGCAGGGGGCCGGGGCGAGCAGTACTTC
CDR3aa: CASSQGAGGRGEQYF